Described below is a single TCR beta chain sequence and its context. This clonotype has just a few counts. Its cognate antigen has yet to be identified. A much larger clone is a single base away; this may be a read error. CDR1 and CDR2 (SQVTM, ANQGSEA) derive from the germline V gene. The CDR3 sequence holds 15 residues, the cysteine and phenylalanine included. Just the 45-base CDR3 DNA is kept, in frame starting at base 1. Unmatched junction bases come to 9, with V trimmed by 2 bases and J by 4 bases. Naive CD8 T cell libraries were made from approximately 20,000 to 1,000,000 sorted cells using 10%, 30% or 50% of purified RNA. Naive CD8 T cells were FACS-sorted as CD8+CD4-CCR7+CD45RA+ on a BD FACSAria II into RLT Plus buffer. To test detection sensitivity, Jurkat RNA equivalent to under 12 TCR copies was spiked into samples of about 20,000-1,100,000 naive CD8 T cells. Enrichment of CD8 T cells was performed with RosetteSep CD8+ T Cell Enrichment Cocktail and Ficoll-Paque, after which ACK red cell lysis was carried out.

The data derive from a study of molecular identifiers for immune sequencing clone quantification (dated by TCRdb to 2016 to 2019). Study-wide context: For a replicate experiment, RNA from approximately 20,000 or 100,000 naive CD8 T cells was divided into five aliquots, and four of the five aliquots were sequenced. The study was a methods study using CD8 T cells to benchmark molecular-identifier clustering-based TCR repertoire sequencing (MIDCIRS) and TCR RNA copy counting.

General study outcomes and caveats: When barcode sub-clustering was not used, chimeric consensus sequences inflated TCR diversity, with chimeras reaching as high as 47%. The naive libraries included spiked-in Jurkat TCR RNA (approximately 11 copies' worth), and this RNA is not part of the donor repertoire. Highly expanded clone sizes could be underestimated if identical TCR molecules share a barcode. Modeling estimated 2.5 to 3 recovered TCR RNA copies per cell, compared with about ten by digital PCR, which implies about 30% capture efficiency. Clones above 20 RNA copies held over 97% of molecules in CMV-specific effector cells but under 1% in naive cells. Spiked-in Jurkat TCR RNA equivalent to a single cell was reported to be detectable even among approximately 1 million naive CD8 T cells.

Library preparation was by PCR. TCRdb names Illumina HiSeq 4000 as the instrument used. Bulk TCR libraries were made following a previously described method, with the TCR primers given in Table S5. The Qiagen AllPrep DNA/RNA kit was used to purify total RNA. Reads from multiple sequencing runs of the same library were pooled before analysis. The original methods were these. Reads were retained only if the reads had an exact TCR constant sequence, and the retained reads were trimmed to 150 nt and grouped according to their 12-nt molecular barcodes. Reads within each barcode group were sub-clustered using a 15% Levenshtein threshold, and quality-weighted consensus sequences were constructed for each RNA molecule. Non-functional sequences were removed, as were lower-count sequences one edit away from another. On the basis of fitting two negative binomial distributions, barcode sub-clusters with fewer than 20% of the maximum read count were discarded. Clones were called with MiXCR by TCRdb after fastp trimmed the public reads at Q25, and only in-frame beta chains were retained. Each entry merges the rows of one CDR3 protein and shows their most common DNA and genes. TCRdb, rather than the study authors, made the V and J calls. The sample table contains about 640,000 distinct CDR3 sequences; only one count was recorded for around 20% of them. The leading ten clones occupy around 0.9% of the sample.

The chain is encoded by TRBV29-1 joined to TRBJ2-7; 9 of the junction bases match TRBD2. This receptor was obtained from a human donor in good health. Some libraries in this study had Jurkat cell RNA spiked in. Sequencing input: naive CD8+ T cells from blood, with Jurkat cell RNA spiked in. This sample's cell subset or site label indicates: FACS-sorted CD8+CD4-CCR7+CD45RA+ naive T cells. The nucleotide sequence reads TGCAGCGTTGAATCCTTTTCAGCGGGGGGTTACGAGCAGTACTTC. Translated, this gives CSVESFSAGGYEQYF.